This T cell receptor (beta chain) comes out of a study of Graves' ophthalmopathy and Graves' hyperthyroidism. V lost 3 bases, J lost 11 bases, and 17 bases lay in between. This CDR3 contains 14 residues. Germline V lookup: CDR1 SGHTA, CDR2 FQGNSA. Transcripts of RNA were the source for amplifying TCR beta CDR3 regions. First-round RT-PCR with HTBI primers preceded a second-round multiplex PCR. MiXCR, applied by TCRdb to the multiplex PCR reads, yields one record per CDR3 protein. Among around 1.1 million distinct CDR3 sequences listed, around a third were seen once. The source material was peripheral blood or thyroid tissue (not recorded which). The V call is TRBV7-2, the J call TRBJ1-5; TRBD1 might be the D (5 bases). This TCR derives from an adult man with Graves' hyperthyroidism. The CDR3: CASSFPTEGSTQHF. DNA of the CDR3: TGTGCCAGCAGCTTCCCGACAGAAGGCAGTACCCAGCATTTT.